The entry that follows covers one T cell receptor (beta chain) sequence. What it binds is not known. Method: immunoSEQ multiplex PCR; TCRdb's copy keeps in-frame clones and lacks some. The sample lists about 40,000 clones; about 86% were seen once. Trimming removed 4 bases from V and 6 bases from J; junction bases left unmatched: 9. The CDR3 has 16 residues. In germline, CDR1 is LNHDA, CDR2 SQIVND (reference sequence). The data derive from a study of T cells in localized non-small cell lung cancer. Overall study findings and caveats: Without multi-region sequencing, intratumor heterogeneity could not be excluded. Uninvolved neighboring lung showed the greatest T cell clonality, exceeding tumor. When the top 100 tumor clones were examined, a median about 60 of them also appeared in the adjacent lung, which was paired and uninvolved. Elevated circulating T cell density in blood was associated with longer overall survival.

The gene calls are TRBV19 and TRBJ1-5; 10 nucleotides align to TRBD1. The TCR sequence derives from a man aged 40-75 years with stage I lung adenocarcinoma. This material consisted of peripheral blood, taken before any cancer treatment. The CDR3 reads CASSTTPGQGIQPQHF. The CDR3 coding sequence is TGTGCCAGTAGTACAACTCCGGGACAGGGGATTCAGCCCCAGCATTTT.